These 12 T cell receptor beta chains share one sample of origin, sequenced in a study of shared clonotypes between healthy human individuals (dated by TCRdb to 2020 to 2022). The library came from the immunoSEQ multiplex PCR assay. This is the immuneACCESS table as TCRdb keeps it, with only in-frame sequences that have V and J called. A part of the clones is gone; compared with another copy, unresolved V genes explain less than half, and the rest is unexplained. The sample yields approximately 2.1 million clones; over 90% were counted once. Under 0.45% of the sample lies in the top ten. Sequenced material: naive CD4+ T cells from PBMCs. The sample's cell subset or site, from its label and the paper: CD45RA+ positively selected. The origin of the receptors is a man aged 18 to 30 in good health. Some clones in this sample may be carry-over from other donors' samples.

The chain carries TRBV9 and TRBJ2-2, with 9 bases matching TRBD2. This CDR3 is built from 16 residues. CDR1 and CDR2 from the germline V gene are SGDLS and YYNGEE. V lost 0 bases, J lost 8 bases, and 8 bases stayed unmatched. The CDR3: CASSVARGLALGELFF. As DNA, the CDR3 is TGTGCCAGCAGCGTAGCTCGGGGACTAGCTCTTGGGGAGCTGTTTTTT.

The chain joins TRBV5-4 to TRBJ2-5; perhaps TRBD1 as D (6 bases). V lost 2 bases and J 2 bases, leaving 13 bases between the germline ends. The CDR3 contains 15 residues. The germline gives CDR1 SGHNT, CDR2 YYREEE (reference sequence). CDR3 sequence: CASSLKQGGQETQYF. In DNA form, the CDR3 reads TGTGCCAGCAGCTTAAAACAGGGCGGACAAGAGACCCAGTACTTC.

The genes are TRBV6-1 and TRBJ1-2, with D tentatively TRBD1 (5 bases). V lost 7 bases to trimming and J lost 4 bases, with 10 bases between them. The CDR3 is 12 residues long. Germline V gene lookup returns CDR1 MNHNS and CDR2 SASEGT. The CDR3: CASTGNSYGYTF. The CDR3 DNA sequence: TGTGCCAGCACAGGGAATAGCTATGGCTACACCTTC.

The CDR3: CAWGPLAVSNYGYTF. For the CDR3, the DNA is TGTGCCTGGGGACCACTGGCCGTGTCTAACTATGGCTACACCTTC. This rearrangement joins TRBV30 to TRBJ1-2; no clear D. This CDR3 region has 15 residues. Germline loops: CDR1 GTSNPN, CDR2 SVGIG (reference sequence). The V and J ends lost 5 bases and 0 bases respectively, with 16 bases between them.

CDR3 DNA sequence: TGTGCCACCAGCAGAGATGCTGGCGGGAGGGCCATCACCGGGGAGCTGTTTTTT. Translating gives CATSRDAGGRAITGELFF. The V call is TRBV15, the J call TRBJ2-2; 9 nucleotides match TRBD2. From germline, CDR1 is LNHNV and CDR2 YYDKDF (reference sequence). This CDR3 has 18 residues. V shed 0 bases and J 4 bases; nucleotides not matched to a gene: 9.

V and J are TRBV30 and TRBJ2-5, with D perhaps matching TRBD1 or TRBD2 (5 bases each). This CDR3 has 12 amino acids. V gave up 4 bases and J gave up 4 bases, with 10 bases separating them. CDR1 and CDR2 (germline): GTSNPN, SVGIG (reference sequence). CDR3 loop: CAWTGTGETQYF. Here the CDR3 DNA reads TGTGCCTGGACGGGGACGGGAGAGACCCAGTACTTC.

CDR3 sequence: CASSLTGGRAVGELFF. In DNA form, the CDR3 reads TGTGCCAGCAGCTTAACGGGCGGGAGGGCCGTCGGGGAGCTGTTTTTT. The J gene is TRBJ2-2, the V gene TRBV7-3; 9 bases are a match to TRBD2. The length of the CDR3 is 16 residues. Looked up from germline, CDR1 is SGHTA and CDR2 is FQGTGA. V was clipped by 0 bases and J by 7 bases; unmatched bases: 6. Complete variable domain (other parts from reference TRBV7-3 and TRBJ2-2): GAGVSQTPSNKVTEKGKYVELRCDPISGHTALYWYRQSLGQGPEFLIYFQGTGAADDSGLPNDRFFAVRPEGSVSTLKIQRTERGDSAVYLCASSLTGGRAVGELFFGEGSRLTVL.

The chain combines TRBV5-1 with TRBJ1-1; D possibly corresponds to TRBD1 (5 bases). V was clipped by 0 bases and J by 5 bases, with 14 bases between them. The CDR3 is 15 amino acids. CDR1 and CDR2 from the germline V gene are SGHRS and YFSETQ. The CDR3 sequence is CASSLDVRGGTEAFF. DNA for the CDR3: TGCGCCAGCAGCTTGGATGTTAGGGGTGGAACTGAAGCTTTCTTT.

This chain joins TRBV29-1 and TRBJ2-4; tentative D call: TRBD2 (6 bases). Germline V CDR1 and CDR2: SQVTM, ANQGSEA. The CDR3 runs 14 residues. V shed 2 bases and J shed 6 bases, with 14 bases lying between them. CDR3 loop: CSVERAGSGNIQYF. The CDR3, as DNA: TGCAGCGTTGAAAGGGCGGGATCGGGAAACATTCAGTACTTC.

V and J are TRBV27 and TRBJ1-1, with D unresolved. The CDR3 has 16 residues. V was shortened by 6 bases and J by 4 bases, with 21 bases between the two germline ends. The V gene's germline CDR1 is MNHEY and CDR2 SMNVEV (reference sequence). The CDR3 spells CASRTWFRGSSTEAFF. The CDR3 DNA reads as TGTGCCAGCAGGACCTGGTTTAGAGGGTCGAGCACTGAAGCTTTCTTT.

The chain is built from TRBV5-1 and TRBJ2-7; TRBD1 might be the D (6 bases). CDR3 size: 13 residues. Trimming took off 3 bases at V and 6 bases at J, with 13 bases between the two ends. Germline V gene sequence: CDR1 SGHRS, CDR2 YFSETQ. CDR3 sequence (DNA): TGCGCCAGCAGCTGGGGGCCTCGGGGCGAGCAGTACTTC. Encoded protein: CASSWGPRGEQYF. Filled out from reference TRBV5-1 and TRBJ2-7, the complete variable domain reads KAGVTQTPRYLIKTRGQQVTLSCSPISGHRSVSWYQQTPGQGLQFLFEYFSETQRNKGNFPGRFSGRQFSNSRSEMNVSTLELGDSALYLCASSWGPRGEQYFGPGTRLTVT.

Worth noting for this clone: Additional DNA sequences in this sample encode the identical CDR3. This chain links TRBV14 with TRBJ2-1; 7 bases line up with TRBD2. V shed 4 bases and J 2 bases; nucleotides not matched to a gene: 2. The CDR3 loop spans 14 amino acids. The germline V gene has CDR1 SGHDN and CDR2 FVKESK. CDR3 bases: TGTGCCAGCAGCCGTAGCGGGCCCTACAATGAGCAGTTCTTC. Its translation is CASSRSGPYNEQFF.